Presented here are 29 T cell receptor beta chains from one specimen sequenced in a study of beta chain features in type 1 diabetes. The isolated RNA, all of it, was reverse transcribed, so expressed TCRB transcripts were what got sequenced. Only in-frame clones appear in the TCRdb table, and some are missing; sequencing was by immunoSEQ multiplex PCR. This table holds about 150,000 clones, around 8% found once. The sequencing sample was made of central memory CD4+ T cells from blood. These receptors were obtained from a young man in good health.

The chain joins TRBV28 to TRBJ2-7; 10 positions agree with TRBD1. This CDR3 has 16 residues. J lost 3 bases, V lost 5 bases, and 10 bases had no gene match. The germline gives CDR1 MDHEN, CDR2 SYDVKM. The CDR3 DNA sequence: TGTGCCAGCAGTGGGACAGGGGCTGTGAGGGTCTACGAGCAGTACTTC. It specifies CASSGTGAVRVYEQYF.

This clone has more than one count but fewer than ten. The V gene is TRBV19, the J gene TRBJ2-7; D possibly corresponds to TRBD2 (6 bases). This CDR3 is 15 amino acids long. V was trimmed by 7 bases and J by 3 bases, leaving 19 bases between them. The germline V gene has CDR1 LNHDA and CDR2 SQIVND (reference sequence). The CDR3 sequence: CASKRGVAAGYEQYF. The DNA of the CDR3 is TGTGCCAGTAAGAGGGGAGTAGCGGCAGGCTACGAGCAGTACTTC.

The sample holds a few counts of this clone. J is TRBJ2-1 and V is TRBV4-2; TRBD1 aligns across 10 bases. Germline values: CDR1 LGHNA, CDR2 YNFKEQ. This CDR3 is built from 15 residues. With V trimmed by 5 bases and J by 4 bases, 5 bases remained unmatched. In nucleotides, the CDR3 is TGTGCCAGCAGCTCGGGGGACAGGGGATACAATGAGCAGTTCTTC. It yields the protein CASSSGDRGYNEQFF.

The V and J genes are TRBV19 and TRBJ2-2; D may be TRBD1 (5 bases). V was trimmed by 3 bases and J by 1 base, leaving 9 bases between them. CDR3 length: 15 residues. The germline V gene encodes CDR1 LNHDA and CDR2 SQIVND (reference sequence). The CDR3 nucleotides read TGTGCCAGTAGTATGGTCAGGGTGAACACCGGGGAGCTGTTTTTT. Translating it yields CASSMVRVNTGELFF.

The chain carries TRBV5-1 and TRBJ2-1, with 9 bases that match TRBD1. J lost 5 bases, V lost 1 base, and 4 bases had no gene match. The CDR3 length is 15 residues. Germline V lookup: CDR1 SGHRS, CDR2 YFSETQ. In DNA form, the CDR3 reads TGCGCCAGCAGCTTGCGCGGGACAGGGAACAATGAGCAGTTCTTC. This gives the protein CASSLRGTGNNEQFF.

The gene calls are TRBV2 and TRBJ2-7, with TRBD2 matching 7 bases. The CDR3 extends over 13 amino acids. CDR1 and CDR2 from the germline V gene are SNHLY and FYNNEI. The V gene end was trimmed by 10 bases and the J gene end by 5 bases; junction bases not matched to a gene: 11. CDR3 loop: CATTSERFHEQYF. CDR3 DNA: TGTGCCACTACTAGCGAAAGGTTCCACGAGCAGTACTTC.

The genes are TRBV28 and TRBJ2-7; D gene uncertain. The CDR3 has 15 residues. The germline V gene has CDR1 MDHEN and CDR2 SYDVKM. V was shortened by 3 bases and J by 0 bases, with 12 bases between the two germline ends. The CDR3 protein is CASSLSARSSYEQYF. The CDR3 coding sequence is TGTGCCAGCAGTTTGTCTGCGCGATCCTCCTACGAGCAGTACTTC.

The V call is TRBV7-8, the J call TRBJ1-5; TRBD1 aligns across 7 bases. Per germline, CDR1 SGHVS and CDR2 FQNEAQ. This CDR3 comprises 16 residues. The J segment lost 5 bases and the V segment lost 2 bases, leaving 9 bases of the junction unmatched. The CDR3 sequence: CASSLSIHRGDQPQHF. For the CDR3, the DNA is TGTGCCAGCAGCTTAAGTATTCACAGGGGTGATCAGCCCCAGCATTTT.

The V gene is TRBV7-2, the J gene TRBJ2-3; D possibly corresponds to TRBD2 (6 bases). Germline CDR1 reads SGHTA; CDR2 reads FQGNSA. V lost 1 base and J 5 bases, leaving 19 bases between the germline ends. This CDR3 contains 17 residues. The CDR3 protein is CASSLVFGTPGRDTQYF. The DNA for the CDR3 is TGTGCCAGCAGCTTAGTCTTCGGGACTCCCGGGCGAGATACGCAGTATTTT.

The chain has TRBV30 and TRBJ2-7; 10 bases match TRBD2. Germline V CDR1 and CDR2: GTSNPN, SVGIG (reference sequence). V was pared by 3 bases and J by 6 bases, with 8 bases of the junction left unmatched. The CDR3 contains 14 residues. The CDR3 region has the DNA TGTGCCTGGAGGTTACTAGCGGGATTGGGCGAGCAGTACTTC. Protein sequence: CAWRLLAGLGEQYF.

This clone was found a few times. CDR3 region: CASRTGVPPYEQYF. The CDR3 DNA follows: TGTGCCAGCAGAACCGGGGTTCCTCCTTACGAGCAGTACTTC. The chain employs TRBV28 and TRBJ2-7; D is perhaps TRBD2 (5 bases). The CDR3 contains 14 residues. The germline V and J ends were trimmed by 6 bases and 4 bases, with 16 bases remaining between them. CDR1 and CDR2 (germline): MDHEN, SYDVKM.

The chain couples TRBV7-9 to TRBJ1-2; no reliable D call. Germline lookup yields CDR1 SEHNR and CDR2 FQNEAQ (reference sequence). The CDR3 is 16 residues long. The V end was cut by 5 bases, the J end by 2 bases, with 18 bases between. The CDR3, as DNA: TGTGCCAGCAGCCTAGGAGGGCCAGGATCGAACTATGGCTACACCTTC. Its protein is CASSLGGPGSNYGYTF.

This clone has ten or more counts. V is TRBV5-1 and J is TRBJ1-5; D is possibly TRBD1 (6 bases). The germline CDR1 and CDR2 sequences are SGHRS and YFSETQ. Deletions cut 2 bases from V and 2 bases from J, with 11 bases between. There are 15 residues in the CDR3. In nucleotides, the CDR3 is TGCGCCAGCAGCTTCCAGGGGAGAGGCAATCAGCCCCAGCATTTT. Protein: CASSFQGRGNQPQHF.

The chain joins TRBV11-2 to TRBJ1-3; D unclear. Trimming cost V 5 bases and J 0 bases, with 20 bases left between them. CDR3 length: 18 residues. Germline CDR1 is SGHAT and CDR2 is FQNNGV. The CDR3 here is CASSGGLPRRFSGNTIYF. The CDR3, as DNA: TGTGCCAGCAGCGGAGGGCTTCCCAGAAGATTCTCTGGAAACACCATATATTTT.

This clone was picked up a small number of times. The V and J genes are TRBV6-5 and TRBJ1-1, with 8 bases that match TRBD1. The germline V gene encodes CDR1 MNHEY and CDR2 SVGAGI. V lost 7 bases, J lost 10 bases, and 11 bases stayed unmatched. This CDR3 has 13 residues. The DNA for the CDR3 is TGTGCCAGCATCCGCGGGACAGGCGGGGGAGCTTTCTTT. Encoded protein: CASIRGTGGGAFF.

The V call is TRBV11-2, the J call TRBJ2-1; 8 positions match TRBD1. CDR3 size: 17 residues. Germline CDR1 reads SGHAT; CDR2 reads FQNNGV. Germline trimming cut 1 base from V and 7 bases from J; bases unmatched to any gene: 12. The CDR3 region is CASSLAPGRGRLNEQFF. The CDR3, as DNA: TGTGCCAGCAGCTTAGCCCCCGGCAGGGGGCGATTGAATGAGCAGTTCTTC.

The chain links TRBV29-1 to TRBJ1-2, with TRBD1 identical over 7 bases. Trimming cost V 6 bases and J 6 bases; bases outside gene matches: 7. Germline CDR1 reads SQVTM; CDR2 reads ANQGSEA. The CDR3 has 12 amino acids. This chain's CDR3 is CSVLTGVHGYTF. The DNA of the CDR3 is TGCAGCGTCCTCACAGGGGTCCATGGCTACACCTTC.

This clone was counted many times. This sequence joins TRBV30 and TRBJ1-3; D is unresolved. CDR1 is GTSNPN and CDR2 is SVGIG in the germline V gene (reference sequence). The CDR3 is made up of 14 amino acids. Trimming took off 4 bases at V and 0 bases at J, with 10 bases between the two ends. The CDR3 coding sequence is TGTGCCTGGATCGGGTCTTACTCTGGAAACACCATATATTTT. Protein product: CAWIGSYSGNTIYF.

The chain couples TRBV30 to TRBJ1-5; possible D gene TRBD1, 6 bases. The CDR3 has 12 residues. The V end was cut by 3 bases, the J end by 4 bases, with 7 bases between. Germline V gene data show CDR1 as GTSNPN and CDR2 as SVGIG (reference sequence). The CDR3 region is CAWSGTNQPQHF. The CDR3, as DNA: TGTGCCTGGAGCGGGACAAATCAGCCCCAGCATTTT.

The chain links TRBV18 to TRBJ2-4; 9 bases agree with TRBD1. CDR3 length: 14 amino acids. Germline-derived CDR1 and CDR2 are KGHSH and LQKENI. The J segment lost 11 bases and the V segment lost 6 bases, leaving 11 bases of the junction unmatched. CDR3: CASSPGQGGLFQYF. DNA for the CDR3: TGTGCCAGCTCCCCGGGACAGGGAGGTCTTTTTCAGTACTTC.

This clone has just a few counts. This chain links TRBV19 with TRBJ2-7, with D possibly matching TRBD1 (5 bases). Germline-derived CDR1 and CDR2 are LNHDA and SQIVND (reference sequence). The CDR3 contains 14 residues. Between the trimmed V and J ends, which lost 1 base and 1 base, there was a span of 8 bases. DNA for the CDR3: TGTGCCAGTAGTATAGGGGCAGGGTCCTACGAGCAGTACTTC. It is translated as CASSIGAGSYEQYF.

This clone was seen only a few times. The rearrangement links TRBV28 to TRBJ1-4, with 8 bases lining up with TRBD1. V shed 6 bases and J 8 bases; nucleotides not matched to a gene: 8. CDR3 length: 14 residues. Germline CDR1 MDHEN, CDR2 SYDVKM. Here the CDR3 reads CASRNQGAVEKLFF. The CDR3 nucleotides read TGTGCCAGCAGGAATCAGGGGGCTGTGGAAAAACTGTTTTTT.

This clone occurred many times. V is TRBV7-9 and J is TRBJ2-6; D gene uncertain. CDR3 length: 14 residues. Germline CDR1 is SEHNR and CDR2 is FQNEAQ (reference sequence). The V end was cut by 5 bases, the J end by 0 bases, with 5 bases between. The DNA for the CDR3 is TGTGCCAGCAGCAGGAGCTCTGGGGCCAACGTCCTGACTTTC. Amino acids: CASSRSSGANVLTF. Filled out from reference TRBV7-9 and TRBJ2-6, the complete variable domain reads DTGVSQNPRHKITKRGQNVTFRCDPISEHNRLYWYRQTLGQGPEFLTYFQNEAQLEKSRLLSDRFSAERPKGSFSTLEIQRTEQGDSAMYLCASSRSSGANVLTFGAGSRLTVL.

This clone was recorded a few times. The chain couples TRBV7-6 to TRBJ2-6, with TRBD2 as a possible D gene (5 bases). The CDR3 contains 16 residues. In germline, CDR1 is SGHVS, CDR2 FNYEAQ. Trimming left V 5 bases short and J 0 bases short, with 11 bases between. In DNA, the CDR3 is TGTGCCAGCAGCCCCCGGGGATACTCTGGGGCCAACGTCCTGACTTTC. Translated: CASSPRGYSGANVLTF.

This clone was counted many times. The chain recombines TRBV2 with TRBJ2-5; maybe TRBD2 (5 bases). CDR1 and CDR2 (germline): SNHLY, FYNNEI. V was trimmed by 1 base and J by 5 bases, leaving 14 bases between them. The CDR3 is 15 amino acids. CDR3 bases: TGTGCCAGCAGTGAAGGACGGGGAAGAGGGGAGACCCAGTACTTC. Encoded protein: CASSEGRGRGETQYF.

This clone was seen at least ten times. The rearrangement joins TRBV4-2 to TRBJ2-5; tentatively, D is TRBD2 (6 bases). The V end lost 1 base, the J end lost 2 bases, and 14 bases lay between the germline ends. The CDR3 loop spans 16 amino acids. In germline, CDR1 is LGHNA, CDR2 YNFKEQ. CDR3 in DNA: TGTGCCAGCAGCCAAGCTCTAACGGGGGATCAAGAGACCCAGTACTTC. Translation gives CASSQALTGDQETQYF.

This clone has a count of ten or more. The J gene is TRBJ1-2, the V gene TRBV7-9; a weak D match, TRBD1 (5 bases). CDR3 length equals 13 residues. From germline, CDR1 is SEHNR and CDR2 FQNEAQ (reference sequence). Deletions cut 3 bases from V and 4 bases from J, with 9 bases between. The CDR3: CASSFGGSYGYTF. In DNA form, the CDR3 reads TGTGCCAGCAGCTTCGGGGGAAGCTATGGCTACACCTTC.

This clone appeared a few times. The chain links TRBV4-2 to TRBJ2-3; no clear D. The germline V gene has CDR1 LGHNA and CDR2 YNFKEQ. The length of the CDR3 is 14 residues. Trimming pared 4 bases from V and 0 bases from J, leaving 8 bases between. CDR3 bases: TGTGCCAGCAGCCCTAGATCTAGCACAGATACGCAGTATTTT. This translates into CASSPRSSTDTQYF.

This clone was counted ten times or more. This chain uses TRBV19 with TRBJ2-7; a weak D match, TRBD2 (5 bases). Trimming pared 4 bases from V and 3 bases from J, leaving 10 bases between. Germline CDR1 reads LNHDA; CDR2 reads SQIVND (reference sequence). The CDR3 has 13 residues. CDR3 amino acids: CASSRERNYEQYF. CDR3 sequence (DNA): TGTGCCAGTAGTAGGGAGAGAAACTACGAGCAGTACTTC.